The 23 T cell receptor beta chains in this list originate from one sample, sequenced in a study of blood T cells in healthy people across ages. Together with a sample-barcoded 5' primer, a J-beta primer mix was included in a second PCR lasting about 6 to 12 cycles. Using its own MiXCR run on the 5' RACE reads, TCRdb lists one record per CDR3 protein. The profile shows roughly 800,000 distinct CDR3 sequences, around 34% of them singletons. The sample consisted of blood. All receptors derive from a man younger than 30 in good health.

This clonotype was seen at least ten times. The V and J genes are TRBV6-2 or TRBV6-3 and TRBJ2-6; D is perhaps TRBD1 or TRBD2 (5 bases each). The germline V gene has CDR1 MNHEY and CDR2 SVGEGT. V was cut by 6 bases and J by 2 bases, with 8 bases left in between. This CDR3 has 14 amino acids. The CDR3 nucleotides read TGTGCCAGCAGACGGGGCACTGGGGCCAACGTCCTGACTTTC. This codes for CASRRGTGANVLTF.

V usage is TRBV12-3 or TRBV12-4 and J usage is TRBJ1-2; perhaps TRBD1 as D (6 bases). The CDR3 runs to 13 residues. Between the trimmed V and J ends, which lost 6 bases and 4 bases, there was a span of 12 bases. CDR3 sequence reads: CASSFQGSYGYTF. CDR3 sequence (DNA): TGTGCCAGCAGCTTTCAGGGGAGCTATGGCTACACCTTC.

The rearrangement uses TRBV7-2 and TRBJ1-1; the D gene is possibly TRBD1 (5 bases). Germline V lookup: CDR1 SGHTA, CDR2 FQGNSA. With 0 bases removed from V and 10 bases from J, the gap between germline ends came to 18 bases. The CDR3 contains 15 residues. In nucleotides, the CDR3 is TGTGCCAGCAGCTTAGCAGCGGGTGACAGCGGCGGAGCTTTCTTT. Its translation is CASSLAAGDSGGAFF.

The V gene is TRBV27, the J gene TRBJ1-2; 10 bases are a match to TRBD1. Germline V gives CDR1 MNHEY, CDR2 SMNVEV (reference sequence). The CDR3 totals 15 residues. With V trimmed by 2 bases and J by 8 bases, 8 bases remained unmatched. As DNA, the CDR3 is TGTGCCAGCAGTTTAGCGGGGACAGGGGAAAGGGGCTACACCTTC. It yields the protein CASSLAGTGERGYTF.

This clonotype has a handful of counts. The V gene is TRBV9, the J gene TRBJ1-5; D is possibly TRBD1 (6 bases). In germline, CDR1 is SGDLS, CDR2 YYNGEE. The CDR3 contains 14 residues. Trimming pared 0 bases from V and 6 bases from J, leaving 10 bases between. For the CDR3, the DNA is TGTGCCAGCAGCGTAGAAGGGGGGCGTCAGCCCCAGCATTTT. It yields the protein CASSVEGGRQPQHF.

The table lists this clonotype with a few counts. The CDR3 loop is CASSYVRGGGYTF. CDR3 DNA: TGTGCCAGCAGTTATGTCAGGGGGGGAGGCTACACCTTC. The V and J genes are TRBV12-3 or TRBV12-4 and TRBJ1-2, with 7 bases identical to TRBD1. Trimming removed 4 bases from V and 8 bases from J; junction bases left unmatched: 7. The CDR3 extends over 13 amino acids.

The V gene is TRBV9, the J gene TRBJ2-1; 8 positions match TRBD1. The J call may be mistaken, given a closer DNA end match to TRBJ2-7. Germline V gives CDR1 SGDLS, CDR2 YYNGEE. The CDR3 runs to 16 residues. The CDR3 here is CASSVAGTGSYNEQYF. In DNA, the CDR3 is TGTGCCAGCAGCGTTGCCGGGACAGGTTCCTACAATGAGCAGTACTTC.

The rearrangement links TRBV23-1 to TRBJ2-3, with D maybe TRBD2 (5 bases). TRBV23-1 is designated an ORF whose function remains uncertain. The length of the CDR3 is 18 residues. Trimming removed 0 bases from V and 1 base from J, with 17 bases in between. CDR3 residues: CASSQSLGEKGCTDTQYF. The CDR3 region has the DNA TGCGCCAGCAGTCAATCTCTCGGGGAAAAGGGATGCACAGATACGCAGTATTTT.

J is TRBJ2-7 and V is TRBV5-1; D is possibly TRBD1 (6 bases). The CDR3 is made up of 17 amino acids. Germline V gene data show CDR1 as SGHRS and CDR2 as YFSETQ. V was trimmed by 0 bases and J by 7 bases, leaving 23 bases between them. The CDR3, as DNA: TGCGCCAGCAGCTTGGGGACAGCCTCTCCCCTCTACAATGAGCAGTACTTC. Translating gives CASSLGTASPLYNEQYF.

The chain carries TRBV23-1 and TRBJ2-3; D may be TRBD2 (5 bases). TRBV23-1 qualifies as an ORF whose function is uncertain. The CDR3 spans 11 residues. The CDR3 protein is CAAGGKDTQYF. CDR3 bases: TGCGCGGCAGGAGGAAAAGATACGCAGTATTTT.

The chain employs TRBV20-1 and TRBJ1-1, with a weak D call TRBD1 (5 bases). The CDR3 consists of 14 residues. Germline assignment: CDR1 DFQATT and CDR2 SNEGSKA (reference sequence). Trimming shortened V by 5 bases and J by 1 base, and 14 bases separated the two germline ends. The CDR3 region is CSAGGGGSNTEAFF. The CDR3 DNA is TGCAGTGCTGGCGGGGGAGGATCGAACACTGAAGCTTTCTTT.

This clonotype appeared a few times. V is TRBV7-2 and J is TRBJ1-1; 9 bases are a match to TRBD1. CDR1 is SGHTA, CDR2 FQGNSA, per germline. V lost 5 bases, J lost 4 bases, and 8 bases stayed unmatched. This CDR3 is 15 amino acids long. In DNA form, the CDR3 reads TGTGCCAGCAGCGATCCGGGACAGGGTAGCACTGAAGCTTTCTTT. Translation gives CASSDPGQGSTEAFF.

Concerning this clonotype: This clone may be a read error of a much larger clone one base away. The DNA of the CDR3 is TGTGCCAGCAGTTTACGGACGGACTATGGCTGCACCTTC. Translated, it gives CASSLRTDYGCTF. The V and J genes are TRBV12-3 or TRBV12-4 and TRBJ1-2; D is undetermined. This CDR3 region has 13 residues.

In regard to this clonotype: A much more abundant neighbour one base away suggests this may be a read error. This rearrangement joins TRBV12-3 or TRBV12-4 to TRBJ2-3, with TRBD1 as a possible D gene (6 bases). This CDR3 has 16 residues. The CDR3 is CASRPQTGRTTDTEYF. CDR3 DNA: TGTGCCAGCAGGCCCCAGACAGGACGTACCACAGATACGGAGTATTTT.

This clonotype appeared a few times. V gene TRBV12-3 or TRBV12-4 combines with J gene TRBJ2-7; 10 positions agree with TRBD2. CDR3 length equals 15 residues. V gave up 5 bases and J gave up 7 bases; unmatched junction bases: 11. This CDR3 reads CASSPPSGGHNEQYF. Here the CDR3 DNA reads TGTGCCAGCAGTCCCCCTAGCGGGGGCCACAATGAGCAGTACTTC.

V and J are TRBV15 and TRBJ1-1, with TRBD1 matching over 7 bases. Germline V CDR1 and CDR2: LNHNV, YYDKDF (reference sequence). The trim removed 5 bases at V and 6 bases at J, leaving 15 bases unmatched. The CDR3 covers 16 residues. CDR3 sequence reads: CATSGAVTGTASEAFF. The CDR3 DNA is TGTGCCACCAGCGGAGCAGTAACCGGGACAGCCTCTGAAGCTTTCTTT.

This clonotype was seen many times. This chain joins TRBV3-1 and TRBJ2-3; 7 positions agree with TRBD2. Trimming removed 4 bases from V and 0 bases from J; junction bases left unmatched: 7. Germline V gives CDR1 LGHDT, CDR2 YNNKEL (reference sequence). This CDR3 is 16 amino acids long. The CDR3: CASSRLGGVSTDTQYF. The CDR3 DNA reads TGTGCCAGCAGCCGCCTGGGGGGGGTTAGCACAGATACGCAGTATTTT.

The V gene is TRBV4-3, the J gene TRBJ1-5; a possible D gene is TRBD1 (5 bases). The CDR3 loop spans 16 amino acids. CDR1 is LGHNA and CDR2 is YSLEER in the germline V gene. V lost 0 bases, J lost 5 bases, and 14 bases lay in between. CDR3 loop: CASSQDAQGGDQPQHF. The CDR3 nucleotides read TGCGCCAGCAGCCAAGATGCGCAGGGCGGGGATCAGCCCCAGCATTTT.

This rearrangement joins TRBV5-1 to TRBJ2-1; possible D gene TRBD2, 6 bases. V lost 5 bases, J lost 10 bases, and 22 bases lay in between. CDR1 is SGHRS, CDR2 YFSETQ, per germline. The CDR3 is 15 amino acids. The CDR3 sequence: CASRSVLARDREQFF. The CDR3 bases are TGCGCCAGCAGATCGGTGCTAGCGAGGGATCGGGAGCAGTTCTTC. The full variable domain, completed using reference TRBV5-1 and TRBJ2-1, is KAGVTQTPRYLIKTRGQQVTLSCSPISGHRSVSWYQQTPGQGLQFLFEYFSETQRNKGNFPGRFSGRQFSNSRSEMNVSTLELGDSALYLCASRSVLARDREQFFGPGTRLTVL.

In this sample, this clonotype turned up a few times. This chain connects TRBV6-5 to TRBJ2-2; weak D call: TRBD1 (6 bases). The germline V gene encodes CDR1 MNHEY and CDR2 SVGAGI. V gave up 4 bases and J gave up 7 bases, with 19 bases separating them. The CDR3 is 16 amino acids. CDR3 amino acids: CASSSLIGRGNGELFF. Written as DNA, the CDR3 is TGTGCCAGCAGTTCTCTCATTGGTAGGGGGAACGGGGAGCTGTTTTTT.

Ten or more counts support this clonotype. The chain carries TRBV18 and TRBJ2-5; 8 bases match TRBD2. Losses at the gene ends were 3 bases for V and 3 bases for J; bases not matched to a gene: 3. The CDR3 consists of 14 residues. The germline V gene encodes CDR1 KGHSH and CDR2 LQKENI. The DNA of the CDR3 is TGTGCCAGCTCACCCAAACTAGCGGAAGAGACCCAGTACTTC. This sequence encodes CASSPKLAEETQYF.

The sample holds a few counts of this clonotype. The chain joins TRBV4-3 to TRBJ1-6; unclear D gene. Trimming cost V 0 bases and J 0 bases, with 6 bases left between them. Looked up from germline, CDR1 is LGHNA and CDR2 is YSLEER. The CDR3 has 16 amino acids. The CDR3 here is CASSQEGSSYNSPLHF. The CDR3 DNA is TGCGCCAGCAGCCAAGAGGGCAGCTCCTATAATTCACCCCTCCACTTT.

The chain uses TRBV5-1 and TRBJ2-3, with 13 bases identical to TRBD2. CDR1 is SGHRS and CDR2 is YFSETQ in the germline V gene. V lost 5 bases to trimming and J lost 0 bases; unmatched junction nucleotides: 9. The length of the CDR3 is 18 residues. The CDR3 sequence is CASSPGLAGDPSTDTQYF. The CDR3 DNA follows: TGCGCCAGCAGTCCAGGACTAGCGGGGGACCCTAGCACAGATACGCAGTATTTT.